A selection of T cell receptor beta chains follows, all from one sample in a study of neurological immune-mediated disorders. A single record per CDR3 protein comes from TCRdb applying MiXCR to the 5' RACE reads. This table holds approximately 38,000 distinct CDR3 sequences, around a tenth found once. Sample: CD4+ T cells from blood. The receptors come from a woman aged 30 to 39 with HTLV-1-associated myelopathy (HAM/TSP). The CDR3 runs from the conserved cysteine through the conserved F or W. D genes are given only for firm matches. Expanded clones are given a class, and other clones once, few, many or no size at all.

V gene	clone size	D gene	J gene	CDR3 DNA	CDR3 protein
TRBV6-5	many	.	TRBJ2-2	TGTGCCAGCTGGGCAGTTGTCCCCGGGGAGCTGTTTTTT	CASWAVVPGELFF
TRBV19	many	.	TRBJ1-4	TGTGCCAGTAGTATTAGGAACGAAAAACTGTTTTTT	CASSIRNEKLFF
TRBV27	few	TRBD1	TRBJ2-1	TGTGCCAGCAGAATAGGGGGCGGTGGGAATGAGCAGTTCTTC	CASRIGGGGNEQFF
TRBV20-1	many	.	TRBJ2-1	TGCAGTGCTATAGAGGGGATGACTGAGCAGTTCTTC	CSAIEGMTEQFF
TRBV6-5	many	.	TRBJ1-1	TGTGCCAGCAGCAAGAGTGGGGGGACTGAAGCTTTCTTT	CASSKSGGTEAFF
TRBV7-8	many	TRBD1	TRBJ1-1	TGTGCCAGCAGCAGCCGGGACAGGGGAGGTGCACGGATGAACACTGAAGCTTTCTTT	CASSSRDRGGARMNTEAFF
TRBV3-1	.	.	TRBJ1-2	TGTTCCAGCATCCAGGGTCCCACAGGGAGATATGGCTACACCTTC	CSSIQGPTGRYGYTF
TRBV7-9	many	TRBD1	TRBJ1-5	TGTGCCAGCAGCCCCGGACAGGGTAGCGATCAGCCCCAGCATTTT	CASSPGQGSDQPQHF
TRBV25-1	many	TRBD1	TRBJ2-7	TGTGCCAGCAGTGGCTACCTGCTGGACAGGGGGTACGAGCAGTACTTC	CASSGYLLDRGYEQYF
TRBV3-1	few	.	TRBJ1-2	TGTGCCAGCAGTTCGACAGGACTTTTTGGCTACACCTTC	CASSSTGLFGYTF
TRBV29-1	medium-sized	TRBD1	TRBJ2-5	TGCAGCGTTGAAGTCTTGACAGGGATGGGCGAGACCCAGTACTTC	CSVEVLTGMGETQYF
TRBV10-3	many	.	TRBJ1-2	TGTGCCATCAGAGACGGGCATATTAACTATGGCTACACCTTC	CAIRDGHINYGYTF
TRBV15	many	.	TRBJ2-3	TGTGCCACCAGCATGATACAATGGGGCAGAGGCACAGATACGCAGTATTTT	CATSMIQWGRGTDTQYF
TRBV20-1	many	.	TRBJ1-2	TGCAGTGCTAGGGATTCCGGGATAGGGGGCTACACCTTC	CSARDSGIGGYTF
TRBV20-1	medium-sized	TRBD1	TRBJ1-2	TGCAGTGCTAGAGATACCGCGGAGGAGACAGGGGGCTTTGGCTACACCTTC	CSARDTAEETGGFGYTF
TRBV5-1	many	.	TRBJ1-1	TGCGCCAGCAGCTTGGGTCCCGGGACATTGAACACTGAAGCTTTCTTT	CASSLGPGTLNTEAFF
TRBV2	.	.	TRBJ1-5	TGTGCCAGCAGTGAACCGAAGGGATTCGGCATCGGGCCCCAGCATTTT	CASSEPKGFGIGPQHF
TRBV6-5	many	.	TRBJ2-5	TGTGCCAGCAGTTACTCGATAGGGCACCGAGAGACCCAGTACTTC	CASSYSIGHRETQYF
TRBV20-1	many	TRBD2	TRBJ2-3	TGCAGTGTAGCGGGGGGGTCAGATACGCAGTATTTT	CSVAGGSDTQYF
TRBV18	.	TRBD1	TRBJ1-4	TGTGCCAGCTCGATGGACAGGGCCAGTGAAAAACTGTTTTTT	CASSMDRASEKLFF
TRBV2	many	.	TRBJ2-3	TGTGCCAGCAGCAACACAGATACGCAGTATTTT	CASSNTDTQYF
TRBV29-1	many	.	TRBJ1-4	TGCAGCGTTGTCCGGCAGGAAAGCGAAAAACTGTTTTTT	CSVVRQESEKLFF
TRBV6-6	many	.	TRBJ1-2	TGTGCCAGCAGGCACCCAGCTCCCCACGATAACTATGGCTACACCTTC	CASRHPAPHDNYGYTF
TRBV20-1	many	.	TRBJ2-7	TGCAGTGCTAGGGGTCACCAGCGAATGGGGAAAAAAGCCTACGAGCAGTACTTC	CSARGHQRMGKKAYEQYF
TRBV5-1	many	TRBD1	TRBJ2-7	TGCGCCAGCAGCAGTAAGGGGACAGGGGCATACGAGCAGTACTTC	CASSSKGTGAYEQYF
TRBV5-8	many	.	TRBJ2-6	TGTGCCAGCAGCTTGGTACTGACAGTAAGCTCTGGGGCCAACGTCCTGACTTTC	CASSLVLTVSSGANVLTF
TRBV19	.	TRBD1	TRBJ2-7	TGTGCCAGTAGTACAGGGACAGACTCTACCTACGAGCAGTACTTC	CASSTGTDSTYEQYF
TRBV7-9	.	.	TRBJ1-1	TGTGCCAGCAGCTTCGGCAGGTTTTGGACTGAAGCTTTCTTT	CASSFGRFWTEAFF
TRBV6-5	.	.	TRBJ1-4	TGTACCAACAGGCAGGGTAATGAAAAACTGTTTTTT	CTNRQGNEKLFF
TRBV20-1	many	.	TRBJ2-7	TGCAGTGCTAGAGAAAGCACCTACGAGCAGTACTTC	CSARESTYEQYF
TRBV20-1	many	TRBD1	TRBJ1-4	TGCAGTGCTGCCGTAAGGACAGGGCGAAATGAAAAACTGTTTTTT	CSAAVRTGRNEKLFF
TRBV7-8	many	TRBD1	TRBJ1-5	TGTGCCAGCAGCTTAGGAGACAGGGGAAGCAATCAGCCCCAGCATTTT	CASSLGDRGSNQPQHF
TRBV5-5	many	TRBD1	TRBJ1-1	TGTGCCAGCAGCTTGGTACTCAGGGGGTACACTGAAGCTTTCTTT	CASSLVLRGYTEAFF
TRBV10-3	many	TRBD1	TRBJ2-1	TGTGCCATCAGAGGGACAGGGCGAAGGAATGAGCAGTTCTTC	CAIRGTGRRNEQFF
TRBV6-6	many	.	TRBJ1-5	TGTGCCAGCAGTTACTCGATGTTCGGGGCCGATCAGCCCCAGCATTTT	CASSYSMFGADQPQHF
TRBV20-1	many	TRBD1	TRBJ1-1	TGCAGTGCCCCGGGACAGCCGAACACTGAAGCTTTCTTT	CSAPGQPNTEAFF
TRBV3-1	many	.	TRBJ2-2	TGTGCCAGCAGCCAGGACTCTTACACCGGGGAGCTGTTTTTT	CASSQDSYTGELFF
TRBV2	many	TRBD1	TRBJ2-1	TGTGCCAGCAGTGAAGTGGGGACAGCCGTGAAGTTCTTC	CASSEVGTAVKFF
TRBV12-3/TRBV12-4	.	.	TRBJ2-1	TGTGCCAGCAATTTATCCCCAGCGCGGGTTGGTAATGAGCAGTTCTTC	CASNLSPARVGNEQFF
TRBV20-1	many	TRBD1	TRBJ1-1	TGCAGTGCTAGGCCAGGGGGCTGGAACACTGAAGCTTTCTTT	CSARPGGWNTEAFF
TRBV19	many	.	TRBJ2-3	TGTGCCAGTAAAATGGCAGGAGATACGCAGTATTTT	CASKMAGDTQYF
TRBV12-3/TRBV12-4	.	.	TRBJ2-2	TGTGCCAGCAGTTCTTGTGGTTCGAACAACGGGGAGCTGTTTTTT	CASSSCGSNNGELFF
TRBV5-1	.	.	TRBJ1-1	.	CASSFYICSARDLGQMNTEAFF
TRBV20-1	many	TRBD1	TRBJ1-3	TGCAGTGCTGGACAGGGGGCTAACACCATATATTTT	CSAGQGANTIYF
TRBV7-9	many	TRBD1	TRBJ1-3	TGTGCCAGCAGTTTATCCGAACAGGGGGCGCGTGGAAACACCATATATTTT	CASSLSEQGARGNTIYF
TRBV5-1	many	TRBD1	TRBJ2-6	TGCGCCAGCAGCCTGGGACAGGGAACCACCTCTGGGGCCAACGTCCTGACTTTC	CASSLGQGTTSGANVLTF
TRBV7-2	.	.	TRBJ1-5	TGTGCCATCAGTCCAGACCGATCGTCCAATCAGCCCCAGCATTTT	CAISPDRSSNQPQHF
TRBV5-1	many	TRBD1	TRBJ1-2	TGCGCCAGCAGCGCTCCGAGGGGACAGACGACATACTATGGCTACACCTTC	CASSAPRGQTTYYGYTF
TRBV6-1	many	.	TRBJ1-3	TGTGCCAGCAGTGAAGGGGCCAGAGGAAACACCATATATTTT	CASSEGARGNTIYF
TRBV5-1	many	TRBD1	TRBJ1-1	TGCGCCAGCAGCGGGACAGGGGCGATGAACACTGAAGCTTTCTTT	CASSGTGAMNTEAFF
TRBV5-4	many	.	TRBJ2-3	TGTGCCAGCAGCTTGGATTATCGCAGGCCAGATACGCAGTATTTT	CASSLDYRRPDTQYF